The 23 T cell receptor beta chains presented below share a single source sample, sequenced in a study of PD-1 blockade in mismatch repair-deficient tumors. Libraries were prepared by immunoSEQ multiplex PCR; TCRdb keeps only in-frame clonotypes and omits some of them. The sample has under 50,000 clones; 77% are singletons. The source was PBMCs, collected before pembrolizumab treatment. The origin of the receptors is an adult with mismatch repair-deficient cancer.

DNA of the CDR3: TGTGCCTGGAGTCTAGCGGGCTCAGTGGGCGAGCAGTACTTC. The encoded protein is CAWSLAGSVGEQYF. The chain uses TRBV30 and TRBJ2-7, with 8 bases identical to TRBD2. The ends lost 2 bases at V and 6 bases at J; junction bases unmatched: 9. This CDR3 region has 14 residues. CDR1 is GTSNPN and CDR2 is SVGIG in the germline V gene (reference sequence).

The CDR3 sequence is CASSELGWETQYF. The CDR3 DNA sequence: TGCGCCAGCAGTGAGTTGGGGTGGGAGACCCAGTACTTC. The J gene is TRBJ2-5, the V gene TRBV10-2; D remains ambiguous. The CDR3 totals 13 residues. V was cut by 1 base and J by 5 bases, with 8 bases left in between. From germline, CDR1 is WSHSY and CDR2 SAAADI.

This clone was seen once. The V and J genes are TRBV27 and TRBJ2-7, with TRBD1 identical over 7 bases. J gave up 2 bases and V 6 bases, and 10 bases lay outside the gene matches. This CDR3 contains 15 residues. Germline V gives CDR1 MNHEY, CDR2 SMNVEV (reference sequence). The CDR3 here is CASRPRDRKTYEQYF. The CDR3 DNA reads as TGTGCCAGCAGACCTCGGGACAGAAAAACCTACGAGCAGTACTTC.

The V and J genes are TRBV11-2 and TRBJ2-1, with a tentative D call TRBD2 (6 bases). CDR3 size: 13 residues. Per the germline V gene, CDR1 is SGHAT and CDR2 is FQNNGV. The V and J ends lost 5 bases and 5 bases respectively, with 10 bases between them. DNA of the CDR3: TGTGCCAGCAGCCTACTAGCCCACAATGAGCAGTTCTTC. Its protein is CASSLLAHNEQFF.

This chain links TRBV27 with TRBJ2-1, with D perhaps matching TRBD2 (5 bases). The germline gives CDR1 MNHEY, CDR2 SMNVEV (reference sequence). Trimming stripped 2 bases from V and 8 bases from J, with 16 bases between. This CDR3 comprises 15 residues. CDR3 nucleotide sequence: TGTGCCAGCAGTTTAAGGACTGGTCCATGGGATGAGCAGTTCTTC. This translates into CASSLRTGPWDEQFF.

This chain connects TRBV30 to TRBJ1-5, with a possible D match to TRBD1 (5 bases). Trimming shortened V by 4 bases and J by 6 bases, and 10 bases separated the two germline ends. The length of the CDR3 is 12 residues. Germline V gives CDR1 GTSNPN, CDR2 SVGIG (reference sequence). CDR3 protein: CAWTGGGQPQHF. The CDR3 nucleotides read TGTGCCTGGACGGGGGGGGGTCAGCCCCAGCATTTT.

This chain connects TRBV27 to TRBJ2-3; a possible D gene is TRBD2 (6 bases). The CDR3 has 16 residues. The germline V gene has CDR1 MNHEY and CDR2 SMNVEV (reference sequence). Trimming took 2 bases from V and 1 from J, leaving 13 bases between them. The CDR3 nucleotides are TGTGCCAGCAGTTTAGGGCGCGGGATAGGCACAGATACGCAGTATTTT. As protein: CASSLGRGIGTDTQYF.

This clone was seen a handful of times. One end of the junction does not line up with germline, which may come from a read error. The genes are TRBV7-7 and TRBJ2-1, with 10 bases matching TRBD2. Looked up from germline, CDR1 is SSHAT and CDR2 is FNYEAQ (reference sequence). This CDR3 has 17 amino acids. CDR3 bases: TGTGCTAGCAGCTTAGGCGTGACAGCGGGAGGGCGCAATGAGCAGTTCTTC. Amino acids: CASSLGVTAGGRNEQFF. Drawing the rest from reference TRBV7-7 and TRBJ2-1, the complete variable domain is GAGVSQSPRYKVTKRGQDVTLRCDPISSHATLYWYQQALGQGPEFLTYFNYEAQPDKSGLPSDRFSAERPEGSISTLTIQRTEQRDSAMYRCASSLGVTAGGRNEQFFGPGTRLTVL.

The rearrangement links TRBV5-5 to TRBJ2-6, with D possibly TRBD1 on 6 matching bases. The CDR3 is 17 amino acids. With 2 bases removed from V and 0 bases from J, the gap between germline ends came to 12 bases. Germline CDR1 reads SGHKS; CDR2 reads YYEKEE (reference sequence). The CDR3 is CASSLQGSLSGANVLTF. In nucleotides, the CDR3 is TGTGCCAGCAGCTTACAGGGTTCGCTCTCTGGGGCCAACGTCCTGACTTTC.

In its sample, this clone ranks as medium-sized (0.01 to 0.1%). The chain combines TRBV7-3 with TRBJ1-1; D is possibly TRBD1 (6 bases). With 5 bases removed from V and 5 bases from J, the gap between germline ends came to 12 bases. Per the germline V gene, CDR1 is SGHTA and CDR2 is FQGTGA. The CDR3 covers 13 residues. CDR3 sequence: CASSPTGKTEAFF. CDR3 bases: TGTGCCAGCAGCCCAACAGGGAAGACTGAAGCTTTCTTT.

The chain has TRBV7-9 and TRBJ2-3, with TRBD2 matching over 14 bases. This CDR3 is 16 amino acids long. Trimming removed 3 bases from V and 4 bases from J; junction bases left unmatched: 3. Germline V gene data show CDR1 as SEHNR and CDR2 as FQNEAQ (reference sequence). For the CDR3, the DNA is TGTGCCAGCAGCTTTTGGACTAGCGGGAGGTCAGATACGCAGTATTTT. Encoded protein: CASSFWTSGRSDTQYF.

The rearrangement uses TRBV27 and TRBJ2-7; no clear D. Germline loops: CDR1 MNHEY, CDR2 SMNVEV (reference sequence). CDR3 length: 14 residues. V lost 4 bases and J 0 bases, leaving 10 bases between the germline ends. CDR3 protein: CASSWKGSSYEQYF. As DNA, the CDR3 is TGTGCCAGCAGTTGGAAGGGCAGCTCCTACGAGCAGTACTTC.

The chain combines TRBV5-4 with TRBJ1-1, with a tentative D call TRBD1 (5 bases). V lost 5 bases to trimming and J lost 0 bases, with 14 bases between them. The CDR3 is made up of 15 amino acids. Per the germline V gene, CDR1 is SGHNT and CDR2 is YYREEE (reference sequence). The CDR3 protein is CASRKTGTLNTEAFF. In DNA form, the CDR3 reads TGTGCCAGCAGAAAGACGGGGACCCTGAACACTGAAGCTTTCTTT.

In DNA, the CDR3 is TGTGCCAGCAGCTTAGGGGGGGGTCGGGATGAGCAGTTCTTC. It yields the protein CASSLGGGRDEQFF. The rearrangement joins TRBV13 to TRBJ2-1, with D tentatively TRBD2 (6 bases). CDR1 PRHDT and CDR2 FYEKMQ come from the germline V gene (reference sequence). V shed 0 bases and J shed 8 bases, with 11 bases lying between them. There are 14 residues in the CDR3.

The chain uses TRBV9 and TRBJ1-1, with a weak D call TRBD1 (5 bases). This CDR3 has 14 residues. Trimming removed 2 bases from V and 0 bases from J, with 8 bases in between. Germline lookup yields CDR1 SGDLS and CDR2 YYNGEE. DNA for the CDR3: TGTGCCAGCAGCGTCGACAGCGTGAACACTGAAGCTTTCTTT. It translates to CASSVDSVNTEAFF.

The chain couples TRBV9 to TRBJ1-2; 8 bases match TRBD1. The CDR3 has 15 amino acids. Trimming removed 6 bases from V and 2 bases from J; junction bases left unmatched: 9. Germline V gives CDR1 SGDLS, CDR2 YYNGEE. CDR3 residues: CASTRQGPTNYGYTF. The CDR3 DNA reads TGTGCCAGCACACGACAGGGGCCTACCAACTATGGCTACACCTTC.

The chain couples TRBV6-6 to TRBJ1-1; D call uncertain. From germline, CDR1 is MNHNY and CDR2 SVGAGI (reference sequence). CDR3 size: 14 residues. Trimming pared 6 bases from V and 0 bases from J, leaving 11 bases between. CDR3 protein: CASSRSPVNTEAFF. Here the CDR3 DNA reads TGTGCCAGCAGCCGCTCACCAGTGAACACTGAAGCTTTCTTT.

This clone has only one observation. In DNA, the CDR3 is TGTGCCAGCAGCTGGACGCAAGCGTGGGCCCGCCCTGAGCAGTTCTTC. Amino acids: CASSWTQAWARPEQFF. The rearrangement uses TRBV11-2 and TRBJ2-1; D remains unclear. V was pared by 4 bases and J by 9 bases, with 22 bases between. The CDR3 is made up of 16 amino acids. CDR1 is SGHAT and CDR2 is FQNNGV in the germline V gene.

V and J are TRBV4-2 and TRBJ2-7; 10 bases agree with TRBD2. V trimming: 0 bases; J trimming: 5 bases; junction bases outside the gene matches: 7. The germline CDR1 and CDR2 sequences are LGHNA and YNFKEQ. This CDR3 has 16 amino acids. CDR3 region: CASSQDRLAGANEQYF. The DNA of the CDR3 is TGTGCCAGCAGCCAAGATAGGCTAGCGGGAGCCAACGAGCAGTACTTC.

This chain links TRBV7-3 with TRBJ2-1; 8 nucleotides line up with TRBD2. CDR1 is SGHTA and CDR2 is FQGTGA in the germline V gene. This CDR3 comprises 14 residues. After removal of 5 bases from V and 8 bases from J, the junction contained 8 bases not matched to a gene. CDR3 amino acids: CASSQSGSGDEQFF. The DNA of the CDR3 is TGTGCCAGCAGCCAAAGCGGGAGTGGGGATGAGCAGTTCTTC.

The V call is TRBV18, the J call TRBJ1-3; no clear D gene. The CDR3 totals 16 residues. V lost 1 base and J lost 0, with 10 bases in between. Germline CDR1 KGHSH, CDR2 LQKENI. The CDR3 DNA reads TGTGCCAGCTCACCACAGGGCCCCAGCTCTGGAAACACCATATATTTT. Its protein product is CASSPQGPSSGNTIYF.

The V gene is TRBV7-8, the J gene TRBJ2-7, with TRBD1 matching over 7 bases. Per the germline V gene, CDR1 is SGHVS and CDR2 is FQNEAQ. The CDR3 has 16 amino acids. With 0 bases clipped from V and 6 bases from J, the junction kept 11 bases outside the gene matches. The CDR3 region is CASSLAEAGGSLEQYF. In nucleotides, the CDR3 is TGTGCCAGCAGCTTAGCGGAGGCAGGGGGAAGTCTCGAGCAGTACTTC.

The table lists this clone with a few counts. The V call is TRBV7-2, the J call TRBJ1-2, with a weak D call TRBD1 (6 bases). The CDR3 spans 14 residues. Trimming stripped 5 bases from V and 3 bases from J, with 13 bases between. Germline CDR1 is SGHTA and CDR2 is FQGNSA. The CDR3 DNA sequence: TGTGCCAGCAGCCTCACAGGGTATGACTATGGCTACACCTTC. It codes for CASSLTGYDYGYTF.